Below are 21 T cell receptor beta chains sequenced from a single sample in a study of cytomegalovirus exposure and HLA in healthy donors. The data were produced by immunoSEQ multiplex PCR, yet TCRdb's version contains in-frame clones alone and is incomplete. This table has about 240,000 clones, approximately 83% appearing once. Sequencing used PBMCs. The source of these receptors is a woman in her 30s in good health and CMV-seropositive.

In this sample, this clone turned up a few times. Here the CDR3 reads CASSRQTGELFF. As DNA, the CDR3 is TGTGCCAGTAGCAGACAGACCGGGGAGCTGTTTTTT. This chain links TRBV19 with TRBJ2-2; D is perhaps TRBD1 (5 bases). With 6 bases removed from V and 5 bases from J, the gap between germline ends came to 7 bases. This CDR3 comprises 12 residues. Germline CDR1 LNHDA, CDR2 SQIVND (reference sequence).

This clone occurred once. The chain has TRBV2 and TRBJ2-2, with TRBD1 matching over 9 bases. The V and J ends lost 7 bases and 6 bases, in that order; junction bases with no gene match: 12. The CDR3 has 16 amino acids. Germline V gives CDR1 SNHLY, CDR2 FYNNEI. The DNA for the CDR3 is TGTGCCAGCACAAAAAACAAACAGGGGGCTGCCGGGGAGCTGTTTTTT. As protein: CASTKNKQGAAGELFF.

The chain links TRBV6-1 to TRBJ1-3; perhaps TRBD1 as D (5 bases). The CDR3 extends over 14 amino acids. V lost 5 bases and J lost 4, with 12 bases in between. The germline V gene encodes CDR1 MNHNS and CDR2 SASEGT. The CDR3 loop reads CASSNWGGGNTIYF. The CDR3 DNA reads TGTGCCAGCAGTAACTGGGGGGGAGGAAACACCATATATTTT.

The gene calls are TRBV5-6 and TRBJ2-5; D perhaps matches TRBD2 (6 bases). V was shortened by 1 base and J by 5 bases, with 18 bases between the two germline ends. Per germline, CDR1 SGHDT and CDR2 YYEEEE. CDR3 length: 16 residues. The DNA for the CDR3 is TGTGCCAGCAGCTTGTACACGGGAGAGGGTGGGGAGACCCAGTACTTC. This codes for CASSLYTGEGGETQYF.

The rearrangement joins TRBV18 to TRBJ2-1, with 9 bases aligning to TRBD2. Trimming at V came to 6 bases and at J to 2 bases, leaving 2 bases not matched to a gene. The CDR3 loop spans 14 amino acids. CDR1 and CDR2 from the germline V gene are KGHSH and LQKENI. The chain's CDR3 is CASSLAGPYNEQFF. CDR3 nucleotides: TGTGCCAGCTCCCTAGCGGGACCCTACAATGAGCAGTTCTTC.

The chain recombines TRBV5-1 with TRBJ1-1; D is unresolved. V was shortened by 4 bases and J by 2 bases, with 12 bases between the two germline ends. The CDR3 has 14 residues. Germline V gene sequence: CDR1 SGHRS, CDR2 YFSETQ. CDR3 DNA sequence: TGCGCCAGCAGCGTGACCACGGGTAACACTGAAGCTTTCTTT. Its translation: CASSVTTGNTEAFF.

The chain is built from TRBV27 and TRBJ1-2, with a weak D call TRBD1 (6 bases). Trimming cost V 8 bases and J 2 bases, with 12 bases left between them. CDR3 length equals 13 residues. Germline V gene lookup returns CDR1 MNHEY and CDR2 SMNVEV (reference sequence). The CDR3 sequence is CASAFGQNYGYTF. CDR3 sequence (DNA): TGTGCCAGCGCCTTCGGACAGAACTATGGCTACACCTTC.

V gene TRBV6-1 combines with J gene TRBJ1-5, with D possibly matching TRBD1 (5 bases). The germline V and J ends were trimmed by 3 bases and 7 bases, with 19 bases remaining between them. The germline V gene encodes CDR1 MNHNS and CDR2 SASEGT. This CDR3 contains 16 residues. CDR3 sequence reads: CASSDQMQGWRQPQHF. CDR3 bases: TGTGCCAGCAGTGACCAGATGCAGGGTTGGAGACAGCCCCAGCATTTT.

The rearrangement links TRBV7-3 to TRBJ2-1, with 8 nucleotides matching TRBD2. J was trimmed by 1 base and V by 3 bases; bases with no gene match: 17. Germline V CDR1 and CDR2: SGHTA, FQGTGA. This CDR3 contains 20 residues. This chain's CDR3 is CASSFKTPKNQRESYNEQFF. DNA for the CDR3: TGTGCCAGCAGCTTTAAAACTCCCAAAAACCAGCGGGAGTCCTACAATGAGCAGTTCTTC.

V gene TRBV11-2 combines with J gene TRBJ2-1; 7 nucleotides align to TRBD2. CDR3 size: 13 residues. J was trimmed by 10 bases and V by 1 base; bases with no gene match: 4. Germline assignment: CDR1 SGHAT and CDR2 FQNNGV. CDR3 nucleotides: TGTGCCAGCAGCTTAGGGGGGGGGAGAGAGCAGTTCTTC. Its protein is CASSLGGGREQFF.

The chain is built from TRBV27 and TRBJ2-1, with D maybe TRBD2 (6 bases). CDR3 length equals 17 residues. Germline values: CDR1 MNHEY, CDR2 SMNVEV (reference sequence). V shed 3 bases and J shed 0 bases, with 15 bases lying between them. The CDR3 spells CASSFWGEINSYNEQFF. CDR3 nucleotide sequence: TGTGCCAGCAGTTTTTGGGGGGAGATTAACTCCTACAATGAGCAGTTCTTC.

The chain links TRBV5-1 to TRBJ2-1; 9 bases are shared with TRBD2. CDR1 is SGHRS and CDR2 is YFSETQ in the germline V gene. The junction had 4 bases not matched to a gene; V was cut back by 2 bases and J by 4 bases. The CDR3 is 15 residues long. CDR3 bases: TGCGCCAGCAGCTTAGTAGCGGGAGAATACAATGAGCAGTTCTTC. Translation gives CASSLVAGEYNEQFF.

This chain connects TRBV7-2 to TRBJ1-2; tentative D call: TRBD1 (5 bases). Deletions cut 2 bases from V and 1 base from J, with 8 bases between. The CDR3 totals 14 residues. The germline V gene has CDR1 SGHTA and CDR2 FQGNSA. This CDR3 reads CASSLPGVNYGYTF. CDR3 sequence (DNA): TGTGCCAGCAGCTTACCGGGGGTTAACTATGGCTACACCTTC.

This clone was recorded at least ten times. The chain has TRBV29-1 and TRBJ2-7; 9 nucleotides line up with TRBD1. Germline V gives CDR1 SQVTM, CDR2 ANQGSEA. The CDR3 covers 12 residues. Trimming took 5 bases from V and 7 from J; bases not matched to a gene: 6. The CDR3 nucleotides are TGCAGCGTTAGACAGGGGGGGGTGGAGCAGTACTTC. It encodes CSVRQGGVEQYF.

The CDR3 DNA is TGTGCCAGCAGCTTGGGCGGCGGGCTTAGCTCCTACGAGCAGTACTTC. It yields the protein CASSLGGGLSSYEQYF. This rearrangement joins TRBV7-9 to TRBJ2-7; a possible D gene is TRBD2 (5 bases). This CDR3 is built from 16 residues. V was pared by 3 bases and J by 0 bases, with 15 bases between. Per germline, CDR1 SEHNR and CDR2 FQNEAQ (reference sequence).

This rearrangement joins TRBV4-2 to TRBJ2-3, with 8 bases that match TRBD2. Germline V gene lookup returns CDR1 LGHNA and CDR2 YNFKEQ. V lost 3 bases, J lost 5 bases, and 13 bases stayed unmatched. This CDR3 is 17 amino acids long. Here the CDR3 DNA reads TGTGCCAGCAGCCATGATCCCCCAGCGGGAGTACGAGATACGCAGTATTTT. Amino acid sequence: CASSHDPPAGVRDTQYF.

The chain joins TRBV7-9 to TRBJ2-3; D is possibly TRBD2 (6 bases). Germline CDR1 and CDR2: SEHNR and FQNEAQ (reference sequence). The CDR3 loop spans 17 amino acids. V was trimmed by 3 bases and J by 2 bases, leaving 18 bases between them. CDR3 residues: CASSFVSGLPFTDTQYF. The CDR3 coding sequence is TGTGCCAGCAGCTTCGTCTCGGGACTCCCCTTCACAGATACGCAGTATTTT.

The V gene is TRBV10-3, the J gene TRBJ1-5; a possible D gene is TRBD1 (6 bases). Germline V gives CDR1 ENHRY, CDR2 SYGVKD. The CDR3 runs 15 residues. The V end lost 0 bases, the J end lost 7 bases, and 13 bases lay between the germline ends. The CDR3 DNA follows: TGTGCCATCAGTGAGTCTGAAGGCAGGGGACAGCCCCAGCATTTT. The encoded protein is CAISESEGRGQPQHF.

The rearrangement joins TRBV2 to TRBJ2-5; D is unresolved. The CDR3 loop spans 12 amino acids. V lost 6 bases and J 5 bases, leaving 10 bases between the germline ends. CDR1 is SNHLY and CDR2 is FYNNEI in the germline V gene. Written as DNA, the CDR3 is TGTGCCAGCAGGTTTGTACTGGAGACCCAGTACTTC. Amino acids: CASRFVLETQYF.

The V call is TRBV15, the J call TRBJ2-1, with 8 bases identical to TRBD2. CDR1 is LNHNV, CDR2 YYDKDF, per germline (reference sequence). CDR3 size: 15 residues. The trim removed 6 bases at V and 2 bases at J, leaving 6 bases unmatched. DNA for the CDR3: TGTGCCACCAGGGGGACTAGTCTGCCCTACAATGAGCAGTTCTTC. It specifies CATRGTSLPYNEQFF.

The genes are TRBV4-1 and TRBJ1-1; D not resolved. The CDR3 length is 13 residues. The germline V gene encodes CDR1 MGHRA and CDR2 YSYEKL. Trimming left V 3 bases short and J 0 bases short, with 5 bases between. CDR3 loop: CASSHAVNTEAFF. CDR3 sequence (DNA): TGCGCCAGCAGCCACGCGGTGAACACTGAAGCTTTCTTT.